This T cell receptor (beta chain) was retrieved from a study of blood T cell repertoires in COVID-19 (dated by TCRdb to 2020 to 2021). Concerning the study at large: Collaborator samples came from the United States, Italy and Spain and covered acute and convalescent phases of COVID-19. The material from the prospective study consisted of cDNA or gDNA derived from T cells, B-cell-depleted T cells, or PBMCs. Subjects who had been exposed to COVID-19, were actively infected with it, or had recovered from it provided the deeply sampled blood TCRbeta repertoires that made up the dataset. The repertoires were made available in a free public database intended to serve as a resource for research on the immune response to SARS-CoV-2. Samples were obtained from the ongoing ImmuneRACE study (first 160 participants) and from about 1,300 subjects provided by 6 global collaborators. Nearly every sample came with metadata listing a de-identified subject ID, COVID-19 status, age in years and sex. HLA class I and class II types, where available, came from metadata supplied by the sample provider rather than from assay-based typing. Points the paper makes about the study in general: The amount of clinical and demographic metadata varied by source and participant and was provided uncurated.

TCRbeta CDR3 regions were amplified from genomic DNA using the immunoSEQ Assay, a bias-controlled multiplex PCR. The original pipeline was this. The number of nucleated cells in each sample was estimated from the amplification of reference gene primers within the assay. To quantify the absolute abundance of each unique TCRbeta CDR3 rearrangement, sequence reads were collapsed and filtered. For each sample, productive Simpson clonality was calculated as the square root of Simpson's diversity index over productive rearrangements. TCRdb retrieved this table from immuneACCESS and kept in-frame rearrangements only. Not all clones are present; in checked studies, unresolved V genes account for under half, and no reason is known for the remainder. That table supplies the V and J calls and clone size; D and trimming were determined from the DNA. Across this sample there are roughly 100,000 clones, with 70% to 80% seen only once. The leading ten clones occupy roughly 10% of the sample.

Relative to germline, V is 2 bases shorter and J is 10 bases shorter, with 13 bases between their ends. The CDR3 has 13 amino acids, counting the end cysteine and phenylalanine. Just the 39-base CDR3 DNA is kept, in frame starting at base 1. The germline V gene sets CDR1 to SGHTS and CDR2 to YDEGEE. The collaborating institutions used their own protocols to collect whole blood in K2EDTA tubes. Collaborator samples were shipped for TCRbeta analysis as frozen whole blood, isolated PBMCs, or DNA extracted from either sample type. Concerning this clone: It lacks a known antigen. Nothing much larger sits one base from this clone, and base qualities are not available.

The receptor was isolated from a man in his 60s with active or convalescent COVID-19. Sequenced sample: peripheral blood. This sequence uses TRBV5-8 and TRBJ2-1; TRBD2 might be the D gene, on 6 matching bases. The CDR3 is CASSFSGGREQFF. At the DNA level, the sequence is TGTGCCAGCAGCTTTTCCGGTGGGAGGGAGCAGTTCTTC.